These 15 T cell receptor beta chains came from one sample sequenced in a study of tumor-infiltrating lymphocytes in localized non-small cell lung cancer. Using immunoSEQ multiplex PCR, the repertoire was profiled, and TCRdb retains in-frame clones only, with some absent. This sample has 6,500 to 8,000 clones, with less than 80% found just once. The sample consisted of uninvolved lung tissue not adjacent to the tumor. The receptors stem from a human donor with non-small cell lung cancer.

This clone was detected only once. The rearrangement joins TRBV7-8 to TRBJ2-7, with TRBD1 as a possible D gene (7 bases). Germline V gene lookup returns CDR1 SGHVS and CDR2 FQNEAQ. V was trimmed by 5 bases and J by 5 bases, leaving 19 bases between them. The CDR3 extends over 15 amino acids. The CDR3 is CASSGNPTGRHEQYF. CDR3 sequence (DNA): TGTGCCAGCAGCGGAAATCCGACAGGGAGGCACGAGCAGTACTTC.

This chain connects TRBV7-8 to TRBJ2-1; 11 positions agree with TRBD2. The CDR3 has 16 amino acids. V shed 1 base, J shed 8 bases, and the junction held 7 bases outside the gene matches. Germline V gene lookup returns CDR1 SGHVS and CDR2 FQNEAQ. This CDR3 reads CASSLVFTSGSDEQFF. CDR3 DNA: TGTGCCAGCAGCTTAGTTTTCACTAGCGGGAGTGATGAGCAGTTCTTC.

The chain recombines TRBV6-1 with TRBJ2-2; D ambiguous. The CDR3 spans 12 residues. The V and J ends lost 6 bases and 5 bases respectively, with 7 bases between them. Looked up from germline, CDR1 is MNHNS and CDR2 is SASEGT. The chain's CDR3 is CASSSVTGELFF. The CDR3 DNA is TGTGCCAGCAGCTCAGTTACCGGGGAGCTGTTTTTT.

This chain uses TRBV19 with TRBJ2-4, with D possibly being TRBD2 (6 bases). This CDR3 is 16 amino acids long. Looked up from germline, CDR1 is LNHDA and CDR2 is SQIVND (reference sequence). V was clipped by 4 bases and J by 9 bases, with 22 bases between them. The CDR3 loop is CASSSPLFGRGIIQYF. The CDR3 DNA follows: TGTGCCAGTAGTAGCCCCCTTTTCGGGCGGGGTATCATTCAGTACTTC.

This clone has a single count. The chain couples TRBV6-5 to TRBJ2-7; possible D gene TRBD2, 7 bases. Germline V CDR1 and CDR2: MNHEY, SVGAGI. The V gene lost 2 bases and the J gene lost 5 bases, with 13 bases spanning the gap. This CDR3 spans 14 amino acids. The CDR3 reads CASSYGGALDEQYF. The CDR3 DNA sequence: TGTGCCAGCAGTTACGGGGGGGCTCTCGACGAGCAGTACTTC.

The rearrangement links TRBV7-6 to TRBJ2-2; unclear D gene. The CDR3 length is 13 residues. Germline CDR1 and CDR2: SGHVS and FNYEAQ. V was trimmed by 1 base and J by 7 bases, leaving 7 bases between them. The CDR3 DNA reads TGTGCCAGCAGCTTAGGGGCTGGCGGGGAGCTGTTTTTT. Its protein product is CASSLGAGGELFF. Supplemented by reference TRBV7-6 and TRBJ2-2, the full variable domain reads GAGVSQSPRYKVTKRGQDVALRCDPISGHVSLYWYRQALGQGPEFLTYFNYEAQQDKSGLPNDRFSAERPEGSISTLTIQRTEQRDSAMYRCASSLGAGGELFFGEGSRLTVL.

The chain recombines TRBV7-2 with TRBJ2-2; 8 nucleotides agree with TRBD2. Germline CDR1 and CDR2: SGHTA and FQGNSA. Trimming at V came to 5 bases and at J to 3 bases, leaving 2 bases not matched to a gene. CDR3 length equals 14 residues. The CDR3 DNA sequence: TGTGCCAGCAGCGCGGGGGGCCACACCGGGGAGCTGTTTTTT. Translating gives CASSAGGHTGELFF.

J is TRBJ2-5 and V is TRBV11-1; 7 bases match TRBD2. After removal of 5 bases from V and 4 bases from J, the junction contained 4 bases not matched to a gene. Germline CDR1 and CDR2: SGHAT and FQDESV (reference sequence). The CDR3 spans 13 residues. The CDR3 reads CASSHPGGETQYF. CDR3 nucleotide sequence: TGTGCCAGCAGCCATCCGGGGGGAGAGACCCAGTACTTC.

CDR3 region: CASSSWGRRSYTF. The CDR3 coding sequence is TGTGCCAGCAGCTCGTGGGGACGGCGGAGCTACACCTTC. The V call is TRBV7-8, the J call TRBJ1-2; a possible D gene is TRBD1 (5 bases). The CDR3 is made up of 13 amino acids. Trimming cost V 4 bases and J 9 bases, with 15 bases left between them. CDR1 is SGHVS, CDR2 FQNEAQ, per germline.

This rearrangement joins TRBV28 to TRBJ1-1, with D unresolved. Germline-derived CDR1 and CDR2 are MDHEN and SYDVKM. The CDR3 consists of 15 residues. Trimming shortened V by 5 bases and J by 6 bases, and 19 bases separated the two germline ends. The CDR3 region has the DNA TGTGCCAGCAGTACTCCCTGGGCCCAAGGGTCTGAAGCTTTCTTT. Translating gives CASSTPWAQGSEAFF.

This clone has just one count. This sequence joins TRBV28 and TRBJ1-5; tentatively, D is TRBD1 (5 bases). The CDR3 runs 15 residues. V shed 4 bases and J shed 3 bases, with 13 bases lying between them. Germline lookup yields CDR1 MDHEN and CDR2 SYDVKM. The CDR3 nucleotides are TGTGCCAGCAGTTCCCCCACAGGAATCAATCAGCCCCAGCATTTT. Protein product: CASSSPTGINQPQHF.

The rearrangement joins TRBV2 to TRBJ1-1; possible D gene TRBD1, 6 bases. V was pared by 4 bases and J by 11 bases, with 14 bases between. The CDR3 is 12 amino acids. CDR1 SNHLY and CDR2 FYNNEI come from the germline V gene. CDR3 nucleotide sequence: TGTGCCAGCAGTGTCTGGGGGCTGGGTGCTTTCTTT. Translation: CASSVWGLGAFF.

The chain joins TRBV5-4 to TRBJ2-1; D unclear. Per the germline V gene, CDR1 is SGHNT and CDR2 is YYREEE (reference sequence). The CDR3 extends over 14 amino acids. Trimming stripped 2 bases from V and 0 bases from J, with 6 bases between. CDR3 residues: CASSLRSSYNEQFF. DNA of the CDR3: TGTGCCAGCAGCTTAAGGAGCTCCTACAATGAGCAGTTCTTC.

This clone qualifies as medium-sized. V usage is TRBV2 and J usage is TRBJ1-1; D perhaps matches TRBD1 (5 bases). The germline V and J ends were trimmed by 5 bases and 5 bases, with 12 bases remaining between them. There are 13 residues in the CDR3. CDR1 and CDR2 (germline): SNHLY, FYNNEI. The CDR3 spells CASSRGTRTEAFF. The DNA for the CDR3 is TGTGCCAGCAGTAGAGGGACGAGAACTGAAGCTTTCTTT.

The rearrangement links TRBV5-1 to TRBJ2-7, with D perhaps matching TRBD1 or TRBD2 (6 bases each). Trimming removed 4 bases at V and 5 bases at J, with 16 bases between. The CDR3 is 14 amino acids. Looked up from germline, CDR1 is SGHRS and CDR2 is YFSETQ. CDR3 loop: CASSRGAGVDEQYF. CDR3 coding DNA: TGCGCCAGCAGCCGCGGGGCAGGGGTGGACGAGCAGTACTTC.